This paragraph reports one T cell receptor (beta chain). The antigen is not known. CDR3 length: 13 residues. Trimming took off 0 bases at V and 4 bases at J, with 6 bases between the two ends. Germline lookup yields CDR1 KGHSH and CDR2 LQKENI. Sample time point: pre-treatment baseline. Patients with prior systemic cancer treatment, concomitant immunosuppressants, or other active malignancies were excluded. Sequencing was performed with immunoSEQ multiplex PCR; in TCRdb, only in-frame clones are kept and a portion is missing. The sample has 20,000 to 30,000 clones, roughly nine tenths seen once; the top ten hold about 4.6%. The sample originates from a study of blood T cell dynamics during melanoma immunotherapy. Study-level information: Metastatic melanoma patients received first-line pembrolizumab or nivolumab plus ipilimumab. Study-wide findings and caveats: Whether repertoire-driving clones were melanoma-specific could not be determined.

The sample consisted of blood, taken from a patient treated with checkpoint blockade. The source is a human donor with melanoma. The V gene is TRBV18, the J gene TRBJ1-1; tentatively, D is TRBD1 (5 bases). The CDR3: CASSPPDITEAFF. In nucleotides, the CDR3 is TGTGCCAGCTCACCACCGGACATCACTGAAGCTTTCTTT. The full variable domain, completed using reference TRBV18 and TRBJ1-1, is NAGVMQNPRHLVRRRGQEARLRCSPMKGHSHVYWYRQLPEEGLKFMVYLQKENIIDESGMPKERFSAEFPKEGPSILRIQQVVRGDSAAYFCASSPPDITEAFFGQGTRLTVV.